These 15 T cell receptor beta chains share one sample of origin, sequenced in a study of blood T cell repertoires in COVID-19. The protocol was immunoSEQ multiplex PCR, while the TCRdb copy is restricted to in-frame clones and leaves out a portion. The top ten clones hold about 8.7% of a sample with about 150,000 clones, around 77% of them seen once. Sequencing used peripheral blood. These receptors all come from a man in his fifties with active or convalescent COVID-19.

This chain links TRBV7-9 with TRBJ2-2; the D gene is possibly TRBD1 (5 bases). Trimming left V 8 bases short and J 9 bases short, with 22 bases between. CDR3 size: 15 residues. Per germline, CDR1 SEHNR and CDR2 FQNEAQ (reference sequence). For the CDR3, the DNA is TGTGCCAGCCTTGAAGACAGAGTCCTCTCCCGGGAGCTGTTTTTT. Translation gives CASLEDRVLSRELFF.

The rearrangement uses TRBV29-1 and TRBJ1-1; a weak D match, TRBD1 (5 bases). V was shortened by 4 bases and J by 9 bases, with 15 bases between the two germline ends. Germline CDR1 reads SQVTM; CDR2 reads ANQGSEA. The length of the CDR3 is 12 residues. As DNA, the CDR3 is TGCAGCGTTGGGGGCGGGAAGACACAAGCTTTCTTT. It specifies CSVGGGKTQAFF.

The chain combines TRBV5-1 with TRBJ1-2, with 7 bases matching TRBD1. In germline, CDR1 is SGHRS, CDR2 YFSETQ. The CDR3 extends over 14 amino acids. The V gene end was trimmed by 2 bases and the J gene end by 2 bases; junction bases not matched to a gene: 3. The CDR3 DNA is TGCGCCAGCAGCTTTGACAGGGCGAACTATGGCTACACCTTC. Amino acid sequence: CASSFDRANYGYTF.

The V call is TRBV19, the J call TRBJ1-4; 10 bases are shared with TRBD1. CDR1 and CDR2 (germline): LNHDA, SQIVND (reference sequence). CDR3 length: 13 residues. V shed 4 bases, J shed 10 bases, and the junction held 3 bases outside the gene matches. CDR3 nucleotide sequence: TGTGCCAGTAGTAGCGGACAGGGGGGAAAACTGTTTTTT. The encoded protein is CASSSGQGGKLFF.

The chain uses TRBV24-1 and TRBJ1-2; no clear D gene. CDR3 size: 12 residues. V was pared by 1 base and J by 5 bases, with 4 bases between. Per the germline V gene, CDR1 is KGHDR and CDR2 is SFDVKD. The CDR3 region is CATSDFFYGYTF. The CDR3 DNA follows: TGTGCCACCAGTGATTTCTTTTATGGCTACACCTTC.

The chain employs TRBV27 and TRBJ2-1; 8 nucleotides agree with TRBD2. V shed 8 bases and J 2 bases; nucleotides not matched to a gene: 5. Germline CDR1 reads MNHEY; CDR2 reads SMNVEV (reference sequence). The CDR3 runs to 14 residues. CDR3 bases: TGTGCCAGCCGGGGACTAGACCCCTACAATGAGCAGTTCTTC. It encodes CASRGLDPYNEQFF.

The chain is built from TRBV6-5 and TRBJ1-1; possibly TRBD1 for D (6 bases). The germline CDR1 and CDR2 sequences are MNHEY and SVGAGI. This CDR3 region has 13 residues. Trimming stripped 5 bases from V and 8 bases from J, with 15 bases between. The CDR3 is CASSNPNRVEAFF. The CDR3 bases are TGTGCCAGCAGTAATCCGAACAGGGTCGAAGCTTTCTTT.

The chain is built from TRBV28 and TRBJ2-1, with a weak D call TRBD1 (6 bases). This CDR3 is 13 amino acids long. The V gene lost 7 bases and the J gene lost 1 base, with 8 bases spanning the gap. Looked up from germline, CDR1 is MDHEN and CDR2 is SYDVKM. The CDR3 here is CASTQGSYNEQFF. In DNA, the CDR3 is TGTGCCAGCACCCAGGGGTCCTACAATGAGCAGTTCTTC.

The chain joins TRBV6-1 to TRBJ2-7; D not certain. The CDR3 has 15 residues. V lost 3 bases and J 0 bases, leaving 12 bases between the germline ends. CDR1 is MNHNS and CDR2 is SASEGT in the germline V gene. The CDR3 reads CASSESSVSSYEQYF. The CDR3 DNA is TGTGCCAGCAGTGAGTCCTCAGTTTCCTCCTACGAGCAGTACTTC.

The CDR3, as DNA: TGTGCCAGCAGTCCATTTACAGGGGTCCCCCCAAGTGAAGCTTTCTTT. This encodes CASSPFTGVPPSEAFF. The rearrangement uses TRBV28 and TRBJ1-1, with 7 bases that match TRBD1. This CDR3 has 16 amino acids. V dropped 5 bases and J dropped 7; count of bases not matched to a gene: 16. Germline V gives CDR1 MDHEN, CDR2 SYDVKM.

The chain uses TRBV3-1 (or the pseudogene TRBV3-2) and TRBJ2-3, with D unresolved. V lost 1 base and J 4 bases, leaving 3 bases between the germline ends. This CDR3 is 12 amino acids long. CDR1 and CDR2 from the germline V gene are LGHDT and YNNKEL (reference sequence). This CDR3 is CASSQAADTQYF. For the CDR3, the DNA is TGTGCCAGCAGCCAAGCAGCAGATACGCAGTATTTT.

CDR3 loop: CASSPGTGGRNTEAFF. CDR3 in DNA: TGTGCCAGCAGCCCTGGGACAGGGGGGAGGAACACTGAAGCTTTCTTT. The chain recombines TRBV4-2 with TRBJ1-1, with 11 bases that match TRBD1. Unmatched junction bases numbered 5, after V lost 4 bases and J lost 1 base. The CDR3 has 16 residues. Germline-derived CDR1 and CDR2 are LGHNA and YNFKEQ.

The rearrangement uses TRBV30 and TRBJ2-1, with 13 bases fitting TRBD2. The CDR3 has 15 amino acids. CDR1 GTSNPN and CDR2 SVGIG come from the germline V gene (reference sequence). V trimming: 0 bases; J trimming: 7 bases; junction bases outside the gene matches: 3. DNA of the CDR3: TGTGCCTGGAGTGTAGGACTAGCGGGAGTAAATGAGCAGTTCTTC. Translating gives CAWSVGLAGVNEQFF.

The chain employs TRBV6-5 and TRBJ2-5; 7 nucleotides match TRBD1. Germline CDR1 reads MNHEY; CDR2 reads SVGAGI. The CDR3 is 16 amino acids. V trimming: 0 bases; J trimming: 3 bases; junction bases outside the gene matches: 7. The CDR3 DNA reads TGTGCCAGCAGTTACTCCGGGACAGCATGGGAAGAGACCCAGTACTTC. It codes for CASSYSGTAWEETQYF.

This rearrangement joins TRBV29-1 to TRBJ2-3; a weak D match, TRBD1 (6 bases). With 3 bases removed from V and 3 bases from J, the gap between germline ends came to 16 bases. Germline CDR1 reads SQVTM; CDR2 reads ANQGSEA. The CDR3 is 15 amino acids. In nucleotides, the CDR3 is TGCAGCGTTGAGCAGGGGCGATCCGGGACAGATACGCAGTATTTT. Its translation is CSVEQGRSGTDTQYF.